A selection of T cell receptor beta chains follows, all from one sample in a study of CD8+ T cells in alopecia areata. Assay: immunoSEQ multiplex PCR; the TCRdb copy retains only in-frame clones and omits some. The sample consists of roughly 140,000 clones, approximately 50% of them appearing once. The sample consisted of CD4+ T cells sorted from blood, taken at week 0. The receptors derive from a human donor with alopecia areata. CDR3s include the opening cysteine and the closing phenylalanine or tryptophan. D genes are given only for firm matches. Clone size is stated in some rows and not others, as once, few, many or a class when expanded.

D gene,V gene,J gene,clone size,CDR3 protein,CDR3 DNA
TRBD1,TRBV5-1,TRBJ2-7,-,CASSSRQGTTAYEQYF,TGCGCCAGCAGCTCGCGACAGGGTACAACGGCCTACGAGCAGTACTTC
-,TRBV4-1,TRBJ2-7,-,CASSLSGEQYF,TGCGCCAGCAGCCTATCGGGGGAGCAGTACTTC
-,TRBV10-3,TRBJ2-1,-,CAISANDNEQFF,TGTGCCATCAGTGCTAACGACAATGAGCAGTTCTTC
-,TRBV7-2,TRBJ2-7,few,CASSRWEDRWQYF,TGTGCCAGCAGTCGCTGGGAGGACAGATGGCAGTACTTC
-,TRBV7-2,TRBJ2-5,-,CASSLGPEETQYF,TGTGCCAGCAGCTTAGGTCCAGAAGAGACCCAGTACTTC
-,TRBV9,TRBJ2-1,few,CASSVALYNEQFF,TGTGCCAGCAGCGTAGCTCTCTACAATGAGCAGTTCTTC
-,TRBV6-6,TRBJ1-1,once,CASSRWGNTEAFF,TGTGCCAGCTCCCGGTGGGGAAACACTGAAGCTTTCTTT
-,TRBV30,TRBJ2-7,few,CAWSNRDHEQYF,TGTGCCTGGAGTAACAGGGACCACGAGCAGTACTTC
-,TRBV30,TRBJ1-1,-,CAWSVTERAFF,TGTGCCTGGAGTGTAACAGAGAGGGCTTTCTTT
-,TRBV30,TRBJ1-3,few,CAWSTGSGNTIYF,TGTGCCTGGTCCACAGGGTCTGGAAACACCATATATTTT
-,TRBV7-9,TRBJ2-5,few,CASSLSLPQETQYF,TGTGCCAGCAGCTTAAGCCTTCCTCAAGAGACCCAGTACTTC
TRBD1,TRBV4-2,TRBJ2-3,few,CASSLTTGGPPDTQYF,TGTGCCAGCAGCCTAACGACAGGGGGCCCCCCGGATACGCAGTATTTT
TRBD1,TRBV29-1,TRBJ2-5,few,CSVRTGQGVETQYF,TGCAGCGTTCGGACGGGACAGGGTGTGGAGACCCAGTACTTC
-,TRBV15,TRBJ1-2,-,CATSRDKRKSRTF,TGTGCCACCAGCAGAGATAAGAGGAAGAGTCGAACCTTC
-,TRBV6-1,TRBJ2-5,-,CASSEFRVTQYF,TGTGCCAGCAGTGAGTTCAGGGTGACCCAGTACTTC
TRBD1,TRBV30,TRBJ1-5,-,CAWSGGQGANQPQHF,TGTGCCTGGAGTGGGGGACAGGGGGCGAATCAGCCCCAGCATTTT
-,TRBV4-1,TRBJ1-2,many,CASSQGGRGGYTF,TGCGCCAGCAGCCAAGGAGGGCGCGGTGGCTACACCTTC
-,TRBV27,TRBJ2-3,few,CASGPRGARLTDTQYF,TGTGCCAGTGGCCCCCGGGGGGCGCGTTTAACAGATACGCAGTATTTT
-,TRBV5-1,TRBJ2-7,few,CASSQSSGYEQYF,TGCGCCAGCAGCCAAAGTAGCGGCTACGAGCAGTACTTC
-,TRBV30,TRBJ1-5,-,CAWSEPGFGSNQPQHF,TGTGCCTGGAGCGAACCTGGATTCGGGAGCAATCAGCCCCAGCATTTT
TRBD2,TRBV11-2,TRBJ2-7,few,CASSSLYQLAASSYEQYF,TGTGCCAGCAGCTCCCTATACCAACTAGCGGCGAGCTCCTACGAGCAGTACTTC
-,TRBV28,TRBJ2-7,-,CASSLSALYEQYF,TGTGCCAGCAGTTTGTCCGCCCTCTACGAGCAGTACTTC
-,TRBV2,TRBJ2-6,-,CASISRGPGANVLTF,TGTGCCAGCATCTCCAGGGGTCCTGGGGCCAACGTCCTGACTTTC
-,TRBV30,TRBJ1-1,-,CAWSLGDLWNTEAFF,TGTGCCTGGAGTCTGGGGGACTTATGGAACACTGAAGCTTTCTTT
TRBD2,TRBV9,TRBJ2-7,-,CASSVAPSGRYEQYF,TGTGCCAGCAGCGTAGCTCCCAGCGGGAGGTACGAGCAGTACTTC
-,TRBV6-5,TRBJ2-5,-,CASSPRGTEQETQYF,TGTGCCAGCAGTCCCCGCGGGACAGAGCAAGAGACCCAGTACTTC
-,TRBV2,TRBJ2-1,-,CASTSLAERFF,TGTGCCAGCACGTCACTAGCCGAAAGGTTCTTC
TRBD2,TRBV29-1,TRBJ2-2,-,CSAGGASTGELFF,TGCAGCGCCGGGGGGGCGAGCACCGGGGAGCTGTTTTTT
TRBD2,TRBV27,TRBJ2-7,-,CASRRRTSGETYEQYF,TGTGCCAGCAGACGTCGGACTAGCGGGGAAACCTACGAGCAGTACTTC
TRBD1,TRBV5-1,TRBJ2-4,-,CASSPGGANIQYF,TGCGCCAGCAGCCCAGGGGGCGCGAACATTCAGTACTTC
-,TRBV28,TRBJ2-2,once,CASQKRNTGELFF,TGTGCCAGTCAGAAGAGGAACACCGGGGAGCTGTTTTTT
TRBD1,TRBV18,TRBJ2-5,-,CASSAGGTEETQYF,TGTGCCAGCTCAGCAGGTGGGACAGAAGAGACCCAGTACTTC
-,TRBV18,TRBJ2-1,-,CASSPSINNEQFF,TGTGCCAGCTCACCCTCCATTAATAATGAGCAGTTCTTC
-,TRBV6-1,TRBJ1-1,once,CASMVGMNTEAFF,TGTGCCAGCATGGTAGGGATGAACACTGAAGCTTTCTTT
-,TRBV29-1,TRBJ2-3,few,CSVGGVRGRTDTQYF,TGCAGCGTGGGAGGGGTCAGGGGTCGCACAGATACGCAGTATTTT
-,TRBV2,TRBJ2-5,-,CASSDGRNQETQYF,TGTGCCAGCAGCGACGGACGGAACCAAGAGACCCAGTACTTC
TRBD1,TRBV7-3,TRBJ1-1,-,CASSLTGGNTEAFF,TGTGCCAGCAGCTTAACAGGGGGCAACACTGAAGCTTTCTTT
TRBD2,TRBV7-2,TRBJ2-1,few,CASSLVSGTSGRGNEQFF,TGTGCCAGCAGCTTAGTTTCCGGGACTAGCGGGAGGGGGAATGAGCAGTTCTTC
TRBD2,TRBV29-1,TRBJ2-3,-,CSACLAGSTDTQYF,TGCAGCGCTTGTTTAGCGGGAAGCACAGATACGCAGTATTTT
-,TRBV28,TRBJ2-1,few,CASSIRAGRSEQFF,TGTGCCAGCAGCATCAGGGCCGGTAGGAGTGAGCAGTTCTTC
-,TRBV25-1,TRBJ1-1,-,CASSGAGWVTEAFF,TGTGCCAGCAGTGGTGCAGGGTGGGTCACTGAAGCTTTCTTT
-,TRBV4-3,TRBJ2-1,-,CASSPQTFYNEQFF,TGCGCCAGCAGCCCTCAGACGTTCTACAATGAGCAGTTCTTC
TRBD1,TRBV2,TRBJ1-5,-,CASSEWGGQLSNQPQHF,TGTGCCAGCAGTGAATGGGGGGGACAGCTTAGCAATCAGCCCCAGCATTTT
TRBD1,TRBV29-1,TRBJ1-1,few,CSVEIWRQGVAFF,TGCAGCGTTGAGATATGGAGACAGGGCGTCGCTTTCTTT
TRBD1,TRBV18,TRBJ2-4,-,CASSSGQENIQYF,TGTGCCAGCTCGTCGGGACAGGAAAACATTCAGTACTTC
-,TRBV30,TRBJ2-1,-,CAWSLTGHEQFF,TGTGCCTGGAGTTTGACCGGGCATGAGCAGTTCTTC
-,TRBV29-1,TRBJ2-3,-,CSGQERGTDTQYF,TGCAGCGGGCAAGAGCGGGGCACAGATACGCAGTATTTT
TRBD2,TRBV7-9,TRBJ2-1,-,CASSLRALAGDANLEQFF,TGTGCCAGCAGCTTGAGGGCCCTCGCGGGAGACGCCAATTTGGAGCAGTTCTTC
-,TRBV27,TRBJ1-2,-,CASSLRGGYGYTF,TGTGCCAGCAGTTTACGCGGAGGGTATGGCTACACCTTC
-,TRBV20-1,TRBJ2-5,-,CSAGDGTQYF,TGCAGTGCAGGGGATGGGACCCAGTACTTC
-,TRBV6-1,TRBJ2-7,-,CASSIRDGSYEQYF,TGTGCCAGCAGCATCCGGGACGGATCATACGAGCAGTACTTC
TRBD1,TRBV29-1,TRBJ1-1,-,CSVCKDRVNTEAFF,TGCAGCGTTTGCAAGGACAGGGTGAACACTGAAGCTTTCTTT